These T cell receptor beta chains were read from a single sample in a study of blood T cell repertoires in COVID-19. Here immunoSEQ multiplex PCR was the method, and the copy in TCRdb shows in-frame clones only, minus some. The table shows approximately 340,000 clones, with about 87% occurring only once. The sequenced sample consisted of peripheral blood. These receptors all stem from a man between 25 and 39 years old with COVID-19, enrolled during active disease. Each CDR3 is given with its conserved first and last residue. The order of the fields is CDR3 DNA, CDR3 protein, clone size, J gene, D gene, V gene. D genes are given only for firm matches. Size is stated for part of the rows, as once, few or many counts, or as a class when the clone is expanded.

CDR3 DNA: TGTGCCAGTAGCTACCAGGGCTCCTACGAGCAGTACTTC; CDR3 protein: CASSYQGSYEQYF; clone size: NA; J gene: TRBJ2-7; D gene: NA; V gene: TRBV19
CDR3 DNA: TGTGCCAGCAGCTCATGGAGCCTTAACTATGGCTACACCTTC; CDR3 protein: CASSSWSLNYGYTF; clone size: NA; J gene: TRBJ1-2; D gene: NA; V gene: TRBV7-2
CDR3 DNA: TGTGCCACCAGCAAGTCTAGCGGCTTCTACACCGGGGAGCTGTTTTTT; CDR3 protein: CATSKSSGFYTGELFF; clone size: NA; J gene: TRBJ2-2; D gene: TRBD2; V gene: TRBV15
CDR3 DNA: TGTGCCAGCAGGACCCTCGTAACCGGGACAGCGAACACTGAAGCTTTCTTT; CDR3 protein: CASRTLVTGTANTEAFF; clone size: NA; J gene: TRBJ1-1; D gene: TRBD1; V gene: TRBV27
CDR3 DNA: TGTGCCAGCAGCCGGACAGGTCTTACCTACGAGCAGTACTTC; CDR3 protein: CASSRTGLTYEQYF; clone size: NA; J gene: TRBJ2-7; D gene: TRBD1; V gene: TRBV6-2/TRBV6-3
CDR3 DNA: TGTGCCAGCAGTTACTCTTTCGGGACTAGCGGGAGCTACGAGCAGTACTTC; CDR3 protein: CASSYSFGTSGSYEQYF; clone size: NA; J gene: TRBJ2-7; D gene: TRBD2; V gene: TRBV6-2/TRBV6-3
CDR3 DNA: TGTGCCAGCAGTTACTCCGGGACAGTCAACTATGGCTACACCTTC; CDR3 protein: CASSYSGTVNYGYTF; clone size: NA; J gene: TRBJ1-2; D gene: TRBD1; V gene: TRBV6-5
CDR3 DNA: TGTGCCAGCAGCTCCCCCTCACTAGCGGGTAATGAGCAGTTCTTC; CDR3 protein: CASSSPSLAGNEQFF; clone size: NA; J gene: TRBJ2-1; D gene: TRBD2; V gene: TRBV7-6
CDR3 DNA: TGTGCCAGCAGCTTAGGGGGCGCCGGGGAGACCCAGTACTTC; CDR3 protein: CASSLGGAGETQYF; clone size: NA; J gene: TRBJ2-5; D gene: NA; V gene: TRBV7-7
CDR3 DNA: TGTGCCAGCAGTCCTGTCAGCGGGGACACAGATACGCAGTATTTT; CDR3 protein: CASSPVSGDTDTQYF; clone size: NA; J gene: TRBJ2-3; D gene: TRBD2; V gene: TRBV6-5
CDR3 DNA: TGTGCCACCAGCAGAAGGGGACAGCCGAACTACGAGCAGTACTTC; CDR3 protein: CATSRRGQPNYEQYF; clone size: NA; J gene: TRBJ2-7; D gene: TRBD1; V gene: TRBV15
CDR3 DNA: TGTGCCAGCAGCCCGGACAGGCGGGTGGACGAGCAGTACTTC; CDR3 protein: CASSPDRRVDEQYF; clone size: NA; J gene: TRBJ2-7; D gene: TRBD1; V gene: TRBV5-6
CDR3 DNA: TGTGCCAGCAGCTTCGGGAGGACGGGAGCAATTAATGAGCAGTTCTTC; CDR3 protein: CASSFGRTGAINEQFF; clone size: once; J gene: TRBJ2-1; D gene: TRBD2; V gene: TRBV14
CDR3 DNA: TGCAGTGCTAGTACGGGACTAGCGGGAGGAAATGAGCAGTTCTTC; CDR3 protein: CSASTGLAGGNEQFF; clone size: NA; J gene: TRBJ2-1; D gene: TRBD2; V gene: TRBV20-1
CDR3 DNA: TGTGCCAGCAGAGGGACAGGGTCCTACTATGGCTACACCTTC; CDR3 protein: CASRGTGSYYGYTF; clone size: once; J gene: TRBJ1-2; D gene: TRBD1; V gene: TRBV28
CDR3 DNA: TGTGCCAGCTCACCCGGGTCAAAAGAGACCCAGTACTTC; CDR3 protein: CASSPGSKETQYF; clone size: NA; J gene: TRBJ2-5; D gene: NA; V gene: TRBV18
CDR3 DNA: TGCGCCAGCAGCCCCTCAGAGGGCTCTGGACGGGACTACGAGCAGTACTTC; CDR3 protein: CASSPSEGSGRDYEQYF; clone size: NA; J gene: TRBJ2-7; D gene: NA; V gene: TRBV4-3
CDR3 DNA: TGTGCCAGCTCACCAAGCGGACTCCAAGAGACCCAGTACTTC; CDR3 protein: CASSPSGLQETQYF; clone size: NA; J gene: TRBJ2-5; D gene: NA; V gene: TRBV18
CDR3 DNA: TGTGCCAGCAGTTATTCCGACTTGAACACTGAAGCTTTCTTT; CDR3 protein: CASSYSDLNTEAFF; clone size: NA; J gene: TRBJ1-1; D gene: NA; V gene: TRBV6-2/TRBV6-3
CDR3 DNA: TGTGCCAGCAGCTCTACAGGGGGCGGATCCTACAATGAGCAGTTCTTC; CDR3 protein: CASSSTGGGSYNEQFF; clone size: NA; J gene: TRBJ2-1; D gene: TRBD1; V gene: TRBV13
CDR3 DNA: TGTGCCAGCAGCTTCCCGAGGCGTCTAGACCTTAGCAATGAGCAGTTCTTC; CDR3 protein: CASSFPRRLDLSNEQFF; clone size: NA; J gene: TRBJ2-1; D gene: NA; V gene: TRBV7-9
CDR3 DNA: TGTGCCAGCAGCAAACCTTTGCGGGGAAGGTCCTACAATGAGCAGTTCTTC; CDR3 protein: CASSKPLRGRSYNEQFF; clone size: NA; J gene: TRBJ2-1; D gene: NA; V gene: TRBV21-1
CDR3 DNA: TGTGCCAGCAGCGTTTCTACCGGGACTAGCGGGGATAATGAGCAGTTCTTC; CDR3 protein: CASSVSTGTSGDNEQFF; clone size: NA; J gene: TRBJ2-1; D gene: TRBD2; V gene: TRBV9
CDR3 DNA: TGTGCCAGCAGCCAAGATCTAGGGGTGGGGAACACTGAAGCTTTCTTT; CDR3 protein: CASSQDLGVGNTEAFF; clone size: once; J gene: TRBJ1-1; D gene: NA; V gene: TRBV14
CDR3 DNA: TGTGCCAGCGGGGCGGCGTCCTATAATTCACCCCTCCACTTT; CDR3 protein: CASGAASYNSPLHF; clone size: NA; J gene: TRBJ1-6; D gene: NA; V gene: TRBV9
CDR3 DNA: TGTGCCAGCAGCTTCGGGCAGGGAAACTATGGCTACACCTTC; CDR3 protein: CASSFGQGNYGYTF; clone size: NA; J gene: TRBJ1-2; D gene: NA; V gene: TRBV7-2
CDR3 DNA: TGCGCCAGCAGCCGGATGACTAGCGGGGGGCACTCCTACGAGCAGTACTTC; CDR3 protein: CASSRMTSGGHSYEQYF; clone size: NA; J gene: TRBJ2-7; D gene: TRBD2; V gene: TRBV5-1
CDR3 DNA: TGTGCCAGCAGCCAAGATATGAGTTACCCGAACGAGCAGTACTTC; CDR3 protein: CASSQDMSYPNEQYF; clone size: NA; J gene: TRBJ2-7; D gene: NA; V gene: TRBV14
CDR3 DNA: TGTGCCAGCAGTGAACAGGGGGCGAAGGAAAAACTGTTTTTT; CDR3 protein: CASSEQGAKEKLFF; clone size: NA; J gene: TRBJ1-4; D gene: TRBD1; V gene: TRBV28
CDR3 DNA: TGTGCCAGCAGTTCCCTACTAGCCTCCTACGAGCAGTACTTC; CDR3 protein: CASSSLLASYEQYF; clone size: NA; J gene: TRBJ2-7; D gene: NA; V gene: TRBV27
CDR3 DNA: TGTGCCAGCAGTTTACGCGCCTACGAGCAGTACTTC; CDR3 protein: CASSLRAYEQYF; clone size: NA; J gene: TRBJ2-7; D gene: NA; V gene: TRBV12-3/TRBV12-4
CDR3 DNA: TGTGCCAGCAGTACGCTTAAGGGGGCCGTGGATGGCTACACCTTC; CDR3 protein: CASSTLKGAVDGYTF; clone size: NA; J gene: TRBJ1-2; D gene: TRBD1; V gene: TRBV6-2/TRBV6-3
CDR3 DNA: TGTGCCAGCAGTTACTCGATATGGACAGGGTACACTGAAGCTTTCTTT; CDR3 protein: CASSYSIWTGYTEAFF; clone size: NA; J gene: TRBJ1-1; D gene: TRBD1; V gene: TRBV6-2/TRBV6-3
CDR3 DNA: TGTGCCAGCAGCTTGGTCGGGGCTGGAAACACCATATATTTT; CDR3 protein: CASSLVGAGNTIYF; clone size: NA; J gene: TRBJ1-3; D gene: NA; V gene: TRBV5-6
CDR3 DNA: TGTGCCAGCAGTGTAGAAGCGCGGACGTGGAGGGACACCGGGGAGCTGTTTTTT; CDR3 protein: CASSVEARTWRDTGELFF; clone size: NA; J gene: TRBJ2-2; D gene: NA; V gene: TRBV9
CDR3 DNA: TGTGCCAGCACCCCATATAAGAACACTGAAGCTTTCTTT; CDR3 protein: CASTPYKNTEAFF; clone size: NA; J gene: TRBJ1-1; D gene: NA; V gene: TRBV6-2/TRBV6-3
CDR3 DNA: TGTGCCAGCAGCTCGGGACTCCCGGGAACCGGGGAGCTGTTTTTT; CDR3 protein: CASSSGLPGTGELFF; clone size: NA; J gene: TRBJ2-2; D gene: NA; V gene: TRBV7-3
CDR3 DNA: TGTGCCACCCTCCTACAGGCGAATCAGCCCCAGCATTTT; CDR3 protein: CATLLQANQPQHF; clone size: NA; J gene: TRBJ1-5; D gene: NA; V gene: TRBV28
CDR3 DNA: TGTGCCAGCAGCCTACAGGGGGCGAGCACTGAAGCTTTCTTT; CDR3 protein: CASSLQGASTEAFF; clone size: NA; J gene: TRBJ1-1; D gene: TRBD1; V gene: TRBV28
CDR3 DNA: TGTGCCAGCCGTTCCGGGACAGGGGGCAATCAGCCCCAGCATTTT; CDR3 protein: CASRSGTGGNQPQHF; clone size: NA; J gene: TRBJ1-5; D gene: TRBD1; V gene: TRBV6-5
CDR3 DNA: TGTGCCAGCTCACCTAGCCGGGACAGCTATGGCTACACCTTC; CDR3 protein: CASSPSRDSYGYTF; clone size: NA; J gene: TRBJ1-2; D gene: TRBD1; V gene: TRBV18
CDR3 DNA: TGTGCCAGCAGCTACAGGGGCGCCGACTACGAGCAGTACTTC; CDR3 protein: CASSYRGADYEQYF; clone size: NA; J gene: TRBJ2-7; D gene: TRBD1; V gene: TRBV5-6
CDR3 DNA: TGTGCCACTACAGATAGCAATCAGCCCCAGCATTTT; CDR3 protein: CATTDSNQPQHF; clone size: NA; J gene: TRBJ1-5; D gene: NA; V gene: TRBV19
CDR3 DNA: TGTGCCATCCTTCTTCGTAGCGGGGCCGGCTACACCTTC; CDR3 protein: CAILLRSGAGYTF; clone size: NA; J gene: TRBJ1-2; D gene: NA; V gene: TRBV12-3/TRBV12-4
CDR3 DNA: TGTGCCAGTAGCCACGGAGGGCTGAATCAGCCCCAGCATTTT; CDR3 protein: CASSHGGLNQPQHF; clone size: NA; J gene: TRBJ1-5; D gene: NA; V gene: TRBV19
CDR3 DNA: TGTGCCAGCAGCTTAGGTCGGGGCCAAGAGACCCAGTACTTC; CDR3 protein: CASSLGRGQETQYF; clone size: NA; J gene: TRBJ2-5; D gene: NA; V gene: TRBV7-2
CDR3 DNA: TGTGCCAGCAGACAGGGTGGTAGCAATCAGCCCCAGCATTTT; CDR3 protein: CASRQGGSNQPQHF; clone size: few; J gene: TRBJ1-5; D gene: NA; V gene: TRBV28
CDR3 DNA: TGTGCCAGCAGCTTAGATGGGACAGGGGAATACAATGAGCAGTTCTTC; CDR3 protein: CASSLDGTGEYNEQFF; clone size: NA; J gene: TRBJ2-1; D gene: TRBD1; V gene: TRBV11-3
CDR3 DNA: TGTGCCAGTAGTATAGAGACTAGCACAGATACGCAGTATTTT; CDR3 protein: CASSIETSTDTQYF; clone size: NA; J gene: TRBJ2-3; D gene: NA; V gene: TRBV19
CDR3 DNA: TGTGCCAGCAGCTTAGGTCAGGGTGCTCGCGAGCAGTACTTC; CDR3 protein: CASSLGQGAREQYF; clone size: few; J gene: TRBJ2-7; D gene: NA; V gene: TRBV5-5
CDR3 DNA: TGTGCCATCAGTGTAGGGGACACGAGCTCTGGAAACACCATATATTTT; CDR3 protein: CAISVGDTSSGNTIYF; clone size: NA; J gene: TRBJ1-3; D gene: NA; V gene: TRBV10-3
CDR3 DNA: TGCAGTGCTAGTCCGGGGGGGTTCTCACCCCTCCACTTT; CDR3 protein: CSASPGGFSPLHF; clone size: NA; J gene: TRBJ1-6; D gene: NA; V gene: TRBV20-1
CDR3 DNA: TGTGCCAGCAGTTACTCTGGGACAGGGAGGCAAGAGACCCAGTACTTC; CDR3 protein: CASSYSGTGRQETQYF; clone size: NA; J gene: TRBJ2-5; D gene: TRBD1; V gene: TRBV6-5
CDR3 DNA: TGTGCCAGCAGTTACGGGGGGAATCAGCCCCAGCATTTT; CDR3 protein: CASSYGGNQPQHF; clone size: NA; J gene: TRBJ1-5; D gene: NA; V gene: TRBV6-5
CDR3 DNA: TGTGCCAGCAGTACCCAGGGTACCGGGGAGCTGTTTTTT; CDR3 protein: CASSTQGTGELFF; clone size: NA; J gene: TRBJ2-2; D gene: NA; V gene: TRBV11-3